The T cell receptor beta chain under discussion was sequenced for a study of Ad26.COV2.S vaccination and SARS-CoV-2 variants. Findings and limits, study-wide: Ad26.COV2.S recipients had broader spike-specific TCRs (P = 0.0014).

This clone was recorded once. Its antigen is still unknown. Indicated treatment: some 20 received Ad26.COV2.S at low or high dose, single or two shots; several received placebo; per-sample allocation not given. Day 63 after the first injection of vaccine or placebo was the sampling time. This person who donated was an adult of 18-55 years in Boston. CDR1 LNHDA and CDR2 SQIVND come from the germline V gene (reference sequence). Trimming pared 6 bases from V and 5 bases from J, leaving 17 bases between. This CDR3 comprises 15 residues. The repertoire was sequenced with immunoSEQ multiplex PCR; TCRdb's copy has only in-frame clones and lacks some. Among about 400,000 clones listed, about 89% were seen once.

This TCR derives from a person aged 18-65 years who received the Ad26.COV2.S COVID-19 vaccine or a placebo. V usage is TRBV19 and J usage is TRBJ2-4; D remains unclear. This specimen was peripheral blood, taken in a trial of Ad26.COV2.S vaccine versus placebo. CDR3 sequence: CASSPRSARQNIQYF. Here the CDR3 DNA reads TGTGCCAGTAGCCCCCGATCCGCAAGGCAAAACATTCAGTACTTC.